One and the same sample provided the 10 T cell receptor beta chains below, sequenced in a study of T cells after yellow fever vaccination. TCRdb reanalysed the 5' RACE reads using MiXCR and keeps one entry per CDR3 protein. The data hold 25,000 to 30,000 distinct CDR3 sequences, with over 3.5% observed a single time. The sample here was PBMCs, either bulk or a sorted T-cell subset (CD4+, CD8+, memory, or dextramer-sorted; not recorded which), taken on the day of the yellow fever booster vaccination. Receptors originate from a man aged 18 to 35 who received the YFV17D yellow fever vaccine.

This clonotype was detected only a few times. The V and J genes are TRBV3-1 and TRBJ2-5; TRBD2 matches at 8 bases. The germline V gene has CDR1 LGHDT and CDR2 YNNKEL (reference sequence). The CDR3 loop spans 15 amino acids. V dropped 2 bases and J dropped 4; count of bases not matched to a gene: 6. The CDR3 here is CASSQPGGPTETQYF. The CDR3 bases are TGTGCCAGCAGCCAACCGGGGGGGCCCACAGAGACCCAGTACTTC.

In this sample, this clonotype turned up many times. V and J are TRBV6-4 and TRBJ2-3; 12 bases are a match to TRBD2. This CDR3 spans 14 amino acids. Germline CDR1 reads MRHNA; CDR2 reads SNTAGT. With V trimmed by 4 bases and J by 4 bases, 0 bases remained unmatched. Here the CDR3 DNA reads TGTGCCAGCAGTGGGACTAGCGGGGCAGATACGCAGTATTTT. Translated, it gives CASSGTSGADTQYF.

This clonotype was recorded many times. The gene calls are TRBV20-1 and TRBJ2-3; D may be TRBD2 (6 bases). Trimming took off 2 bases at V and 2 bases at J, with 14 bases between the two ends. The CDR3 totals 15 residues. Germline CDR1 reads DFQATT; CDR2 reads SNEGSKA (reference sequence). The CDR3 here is CSARPPGLYTDTQYF. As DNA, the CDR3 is TGCAGTGCTAGACCTCCGGGACTGTACACAGATACGCAGTATTTT.

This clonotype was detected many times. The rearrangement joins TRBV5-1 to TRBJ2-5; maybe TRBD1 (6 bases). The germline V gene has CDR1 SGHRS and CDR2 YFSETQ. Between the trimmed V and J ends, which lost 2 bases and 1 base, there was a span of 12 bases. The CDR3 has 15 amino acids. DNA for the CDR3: TGCGCCAGCAGCTTTACGACAGGCTCCCAAGAGACCCAGTACTTC. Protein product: CASSFTTGSQETQYF.

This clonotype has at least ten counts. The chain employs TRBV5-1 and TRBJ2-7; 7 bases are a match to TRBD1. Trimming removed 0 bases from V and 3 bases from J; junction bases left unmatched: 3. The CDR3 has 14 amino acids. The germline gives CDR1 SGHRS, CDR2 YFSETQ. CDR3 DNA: TGCGCCAGCAGCTTGGGACAGGGTTACTACGAGCAGTACGTC. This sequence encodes CASSLGQGYYEQYV.

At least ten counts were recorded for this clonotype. The CDR3 sequence is CASSSRGGHSYEQYV. In DNA form, the CDR3 reads TGTGCCAGCAGCTCCCGCGGGGGGCACTCCTACGAGCAGTACGTC. The chain combines TRBV7-2 with TRBJ2-7; 8 positions match TRBD2. The CDR3 runs to 15 residues. Germline trimming cut 4 bases from V and 0 bases from J; bases unmatched to any gene: 5. Germline CDR1 reads SGHTA; CDR2 reads FQGNSA.

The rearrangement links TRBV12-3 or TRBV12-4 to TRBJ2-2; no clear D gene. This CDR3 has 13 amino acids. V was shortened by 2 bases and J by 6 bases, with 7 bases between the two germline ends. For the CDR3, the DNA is TGTGCCAGCAGTTTAAATCGGGCCGGGGAGCTGTTTTTT. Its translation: CASSLNRAGELFF.

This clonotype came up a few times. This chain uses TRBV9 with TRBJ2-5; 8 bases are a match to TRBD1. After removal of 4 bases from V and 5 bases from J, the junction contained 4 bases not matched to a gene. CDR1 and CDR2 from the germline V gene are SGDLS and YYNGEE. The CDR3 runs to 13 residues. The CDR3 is CASSYRTGETQYF. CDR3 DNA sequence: TGTGCCAGCAGCTACCGGACAGGGGAGACCCAGTACTTC.

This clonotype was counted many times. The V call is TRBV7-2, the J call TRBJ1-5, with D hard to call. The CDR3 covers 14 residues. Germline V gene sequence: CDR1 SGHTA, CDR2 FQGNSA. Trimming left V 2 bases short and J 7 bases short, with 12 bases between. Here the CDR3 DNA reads TGTGCCAGCAGCTTAAGGGTTCAGGAACAGCCCCAGCATTTT. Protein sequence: CASSLRVQEQPQHF.

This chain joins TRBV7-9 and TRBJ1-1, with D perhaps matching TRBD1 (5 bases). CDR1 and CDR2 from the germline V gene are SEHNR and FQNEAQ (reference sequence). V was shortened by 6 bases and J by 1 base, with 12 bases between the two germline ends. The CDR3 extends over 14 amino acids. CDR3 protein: CASRRTGANTEAFF. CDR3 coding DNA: TGTGCCAGCAGACGCACCGGGGCGAACACTGAAGCTTTCTTT.